This T cell receptor beta chain was identified during a study of T cell repertoires in cytomegalovirus infection. The V segment lost 5 bases and the J segment 4 bases; nucleotides outside the gene matches: 8. The CDR3 loop spans 15 amino acids. CDR1 and CDR2 (germline): SGHVS, FNYEAQ. MiXCR, run by TCRdb on the reads, gives a single entry per CDR3 protein. The table records under 850,000 distinct CDR3 sequences, about a third of them present only once. The sequencing input was PBMCs. The chain is built from TRBV7-6 and TRBJ2-3; TRBD1 matches 8 bases. The sequence was collected from a human donor in good health (CMV status not recorded). Some clones in this sample may be carry-over from other donors' samples. This chain's CDR3 is CASSPRTGMSDTQYF. The CDR3 coding sequence is TGTGCCAGCAGCCCTCGGACAGGGATGTCAGATACGCAGTATTTT.